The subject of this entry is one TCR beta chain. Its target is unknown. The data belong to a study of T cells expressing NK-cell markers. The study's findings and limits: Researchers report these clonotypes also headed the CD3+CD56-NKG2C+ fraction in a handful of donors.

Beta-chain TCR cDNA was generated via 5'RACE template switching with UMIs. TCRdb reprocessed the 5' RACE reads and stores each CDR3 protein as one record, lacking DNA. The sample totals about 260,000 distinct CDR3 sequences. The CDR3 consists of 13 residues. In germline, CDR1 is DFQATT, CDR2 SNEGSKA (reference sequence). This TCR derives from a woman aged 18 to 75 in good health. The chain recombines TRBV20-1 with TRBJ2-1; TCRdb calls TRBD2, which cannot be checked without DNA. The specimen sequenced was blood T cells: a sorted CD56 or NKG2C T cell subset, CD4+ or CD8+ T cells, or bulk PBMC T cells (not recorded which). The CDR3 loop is CTSWASGGNEQFF.